The 11 T cell receptor beta chains below were found in one sample sequenced in a study of T cells in Graves' hyperthyroidism and ophthalmopathy. RNA transcripts gave rise to amplified TCR beta CDR3 regions. In the first-round RT-PCR of the TCR CDR3, the HTBI primer set was used. TCRdb redid the calling of the multiplex PCR reads with MiXCR, one entry per CDR3 protein. Found here are hundreds of thousands of distinct CDR3 sequences, 20% to 25% of them singletons; the top ten hold under 65%. Sequencing was done on a sample of blood. The receptors derive from a young man with Graves' ophthalmopathy.

This clonotype appeared a single time. The V call is TRBV6-4, the J call TRBJ2-6; D is perhaps TRBD1 (6 bases). Per germline, CDR1 MRHNA and CDR2 SNTAGT. The CDR3 consists of 17 residues. Trimming left V 0 bases short and J 2 bases short, with 11 bases between. This chain's CDR3 is CASSDSFSGAGANVLTF. In DNA form, the CDR3 reads TGTGCCAGCAGTGACTCGTTTTCAGGGGCTGGGGCCAACGTCCTGACTTTC.

This chain uses TRBV6-4 with TRBJ1-2; weak D call: TRBD1 (5 bases). CDR3 length equals 13 residues. In germline, CDR1 is MRHNA, CDR2 SNTAGT. V was clipped by 6 bases and J by 3 bases, with 11 bases between them. The CDR3 protein is CASRKGLDYGYTF. Here the CDR3 DNA reads TGTGCCAGCAGGAAGGGACTCGACTATGGCTACACCTTC.

For this clonotype: This may be a read error, as it is one base from a much larger clone. The gene calls are TRBV28 and TRBJ2-4; D possibly matches TRBD1 or TRBD2 (5 bases each). The germline CDR1 and CDR2 sequences are MDHEN and SYDVKM. CDR3 length: 13 amino acids. The DNA for the CDR3 is TGTGCCTGCAGTTTGGGACGGAAAAACATTCAGTACTTC. Protein: CACSLGRKNIQYF.

This clonotype was picked up many times. The CDR3 spells CASSFPDRANYGYTF. CDR3 DNA sequence: TGTGCCAGCAGCTTTCCAGACAGGGCCAACTATGGCTACACCTTC. This sequence joins TRBV7-2 and TRBJ1-2; 7 bases align to TRBD1. There are 15 residues in the CDR3. In germline, CDR1 is SGHTA, CDR2 FQGNSA. Trimming at V came to 3 bases and at J to 2 bases, leaving 6 bases not matched to a gene.

The CDR3 bases are TGTGCCAGCAGCCACCTGGGACCCAGCTACGAGCAGTACTTC. Translated: CASSHLGPSYEQYF. The rearrangement links TRBV3-1 to TRBJ2-7; D assignment may be TRBD1 or TRBD2 (5 bases each). V was clipped by 3 bases and J by 3 bases, with 12 bases between them. This CDR3 has 14 residues. CDR1 is LGHDT, CDR2 YNNKEL, per germline (reference sequence).

This clonotype came up many times. The gene calls are TRBV5-1 and TRBJ1-1; 7 nucleotides line up with TRBD1. The CDR3 has 16 residues. The V gene end was trimmed by 4 bases and the J gene end by 6 bases; junction bases not matched to a gene: 15. Germline values: CDR1 SGHRS, CDR2 YFSETQ. CDR3 residues: CASSRGRAQGIAEAFF. The CDR3 DNA reads TGCGCCAGCAGCAGAGGGAGGGCACAGGGGATCGCTGAAGCTTTCTTT.

This clonotype was recorded a few times. The chain carries TRBV12-3 or TRBV12-4 and TRBJ1-5, with D possibly TRBD1 on 6 matching bases. This CDR3 comprises 13 residues. The ends were cut back, 6 bases at V and 3 bases at J, with 9 bases in the middle. The CDR3 coding sequence is TGTGCCAGCAGCGGACAGCCCAATCAGCCCCAGCATTTT. This encodes CASSGQPNQPQHF.

The chain is built from TRBV20-1 and TRBJ1-5; maybe TRBD1 (5 bases). Germline V gene lookup returns CDR1 DFQATT and CDR2 SNEGSKA (reference sequence). This CDR3 spans 13 amino acids. V lost 6 bases and J lost 1, with 10 bases in between. DNA for the CDR3: TGCAGTGCCGGGGGGGAGAGCAATCAGCCCCAGCATTTT. As protein: CSAGGESNQPQHF.

The V gene is TRBV5-4, the J gene TRBJ2-2; TRBD1 aligns across 11 bases. V shed 4 bases, J shed 5 bases, and the junction held 7 bases outside the gene matches. The CDR3 consists of 16 residues. CDR1 is SGHNT, CDR2 YYREEE, per germline (reference sequence). The CDR3 sequence is CASSTDRGRGTGELFF. CDR3 nucleotide sequence: TGTGCCAGCAGCACGGACAGGGGGCGCGGGACCGGGGAGCTGTTTTTT.

The rearrangement joins TRBV12-3 or TRBV12-4 to TRBJ2-7, with 7 positions matching TRBD1. Trimming at V came to 6 bases and at J to 5 bases, leaving 10 bases not matched to a gene. This CDR3 has 14 amino acids. The CDR3 spells CASRPVTGAHEQYF. CDR3 DNA: TGTGCCAGCAGGCCTGTTACAGGGGCCCACGAGCAGTACTTC.

The chain recombines TRBV4-1 with TRBJ1-1; D possibly corresponds to TRBD1 (5 bases). Trimming removed 6 bases from V and 1 base from J, with 18 bases in between. This CDR3 region has 16 residues. Germline assignment: CDR1 MGHRA and CDR2 YSYEKL. CDR3 region: CASRYGTAKGNTEAFF. CDR3 nucleotide sequence: TGCGCCAGCAGATACGGGACGGCCAAGGGGAACACTGAAGCTTTCTTT.